This T cell receptor (beta chain) derives from a study of response to subunit inactivated influenza vaccine. This clonotype was observed a few times. Sequence at one end of the junction differs from germline and may be a read error. The germline gives CDR1 SGHTA, CDR2 FQGNSA. This CDR3 is 14 amino acids long. In TCRdb, the RT-PCR reads were re-called with MiXCR into one record per CDR3 protein. The repertoire has roughly 710,000 distinct CDR3 sequences, approximately 15% of them found once; the top ten carry about 7.4%. The source material was PBMCs from blood, sampled 14 to 15 days before vaccination. V usage is TRBV7-2 and J usage is TRBJ2-7; D might be TRBD1 or TRBD2, each matching 6 bases. This sequence was found in a man aged 50 or older who received an inactivated influenza vaccine. CDR3 in amino acids: CASGFEGGLGEQYF. CDR3 bases: TGTGCCAGCGGCTTTGAGGGGGGCCTCGGCGAGCAGTACTTC.